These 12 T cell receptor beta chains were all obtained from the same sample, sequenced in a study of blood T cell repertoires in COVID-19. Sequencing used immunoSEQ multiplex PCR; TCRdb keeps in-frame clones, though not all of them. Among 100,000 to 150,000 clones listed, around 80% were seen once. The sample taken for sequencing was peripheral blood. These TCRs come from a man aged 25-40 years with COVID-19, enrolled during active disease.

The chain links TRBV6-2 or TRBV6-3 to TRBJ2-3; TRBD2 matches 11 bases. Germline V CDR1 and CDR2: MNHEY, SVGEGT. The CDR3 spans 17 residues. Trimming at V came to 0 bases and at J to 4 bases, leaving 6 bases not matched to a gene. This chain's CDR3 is CASSYSKYSGGADTQYF. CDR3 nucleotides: TGTGCCAGCAGTTACTCGAAGTATAGCGGGGGGGCAGATACGCAGTATTTT.

This CDR3 is CAWSGQGAFVNEKLFF. CDR3 sequence (DNA): TGTGCCTGGAGTGGACAGGGGGCGTTTGTCAATGAAAAACTGTTTTTT. This sequence joins TRBV30 and TRBJ1-4, with TRBD1 identical over 10 bases. V lost 1 base and J lost 5; bases outside the gene matches: 7. The CDR3 sequence is 16 residues long. Germline V lookup: CDR1 GTSNPN, CDR2 SVGIG (reference sequence).

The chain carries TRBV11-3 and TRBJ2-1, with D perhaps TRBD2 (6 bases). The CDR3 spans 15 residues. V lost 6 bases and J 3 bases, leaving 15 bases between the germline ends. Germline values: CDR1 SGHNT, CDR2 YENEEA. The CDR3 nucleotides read TGTGCCAGCAGTTCGCTTAGCGGTTACTACAATGAGCAGTTCTTC. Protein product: CASSSLSGYYNEQFF. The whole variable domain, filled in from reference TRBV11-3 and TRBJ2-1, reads EAGVVQSPRYKIIEKKQPVAFWCNPISGHNTLYWYLQNLGQGPELLIRYENEEAVDDSQLPKDRFSAERLKGVDSTLKIQPAELGDSAVYLCASSSLSGYYNEQFFGPGTRLTVL.

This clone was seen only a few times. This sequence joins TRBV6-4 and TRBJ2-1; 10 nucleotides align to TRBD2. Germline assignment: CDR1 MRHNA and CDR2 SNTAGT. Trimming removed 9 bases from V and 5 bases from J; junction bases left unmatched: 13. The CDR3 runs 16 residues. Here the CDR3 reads CASRNPGTSDDNEQFF. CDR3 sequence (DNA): TGTGCCAGTCGCAACCCCGGGACTAGCGACGACAATGAGCAGTTCTTC.

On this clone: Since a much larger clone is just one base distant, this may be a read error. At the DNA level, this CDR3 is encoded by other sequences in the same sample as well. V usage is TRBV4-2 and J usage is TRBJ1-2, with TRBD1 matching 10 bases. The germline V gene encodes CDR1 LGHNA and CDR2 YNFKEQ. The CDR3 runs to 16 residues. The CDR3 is CASSPQGQGLNYGYTF. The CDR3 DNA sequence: TGTGCCAGCAGCCCGCAGGGACAGGGGCTAAACTATGGCTACACTTTC.

The DNA of the CDR3 is TGTGCCAGCAGCGTAAATAGTCCTGCGTCTGAAGCTTTCTTT. Protein sequence: CASSVNSPASEAFF. This sequence joins TRBV9 and TRBJ1-1; no reliable D call. The CDR3 covers 14 residues. The V end was cut by 1 base, the J end by 6 bases, with 13 bases between. The V gene's germline CDR1 is SGDLS and CDR2 YYNGEE.

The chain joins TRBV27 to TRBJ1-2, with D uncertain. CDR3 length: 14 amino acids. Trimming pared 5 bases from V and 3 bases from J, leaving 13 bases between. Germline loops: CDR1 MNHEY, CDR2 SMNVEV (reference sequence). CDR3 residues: CASSPAGFDYGYTF. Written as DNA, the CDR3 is TGTGCCAGCAGTCCGGCGGGTTTCGACTATGGCTACACCTTC.

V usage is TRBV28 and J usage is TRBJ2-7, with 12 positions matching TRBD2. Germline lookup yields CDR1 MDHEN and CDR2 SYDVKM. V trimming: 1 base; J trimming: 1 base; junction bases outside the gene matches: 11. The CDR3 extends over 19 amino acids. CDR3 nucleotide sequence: TGTGCCAGCAGTTTATTCTTAGTGGGCCTAGCGGGAGGGTCCTACGAGCAGTACTTC. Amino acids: CASSLFLVGLAGGSYEQYF.

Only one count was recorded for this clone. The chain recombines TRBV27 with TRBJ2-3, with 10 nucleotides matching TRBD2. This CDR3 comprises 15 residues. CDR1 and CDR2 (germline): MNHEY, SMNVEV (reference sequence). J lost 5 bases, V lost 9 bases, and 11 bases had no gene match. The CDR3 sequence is CASSLAGGGLDTQYF. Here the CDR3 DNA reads TGTGCCAGTTCATTAGCGGGAGGCGGGTTAGATACGCAGTATTTT.

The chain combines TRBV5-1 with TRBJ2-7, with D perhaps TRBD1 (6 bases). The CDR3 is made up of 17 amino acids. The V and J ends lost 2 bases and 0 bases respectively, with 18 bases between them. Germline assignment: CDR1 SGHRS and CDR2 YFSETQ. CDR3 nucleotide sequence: TGCGCCAGCAGCTTCCTCCAGGGGACATGGGGCTCCTACGAGCAGTACTTC. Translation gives CASSFLQGTWGSYEQYF.

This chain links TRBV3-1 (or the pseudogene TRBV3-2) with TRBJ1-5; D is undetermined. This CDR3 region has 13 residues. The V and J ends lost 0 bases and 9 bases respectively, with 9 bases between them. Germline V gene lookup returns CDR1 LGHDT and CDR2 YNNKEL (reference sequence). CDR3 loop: CASSQDRDLPQHF. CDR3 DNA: TGTGCCAGCAGCCAAGATCGGGATTTGCCCCAGCATTTT.

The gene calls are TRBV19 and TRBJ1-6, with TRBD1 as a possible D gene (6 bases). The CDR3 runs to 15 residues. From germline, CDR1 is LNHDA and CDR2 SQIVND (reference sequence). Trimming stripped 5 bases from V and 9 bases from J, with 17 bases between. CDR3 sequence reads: CASSVNRVRSSPLHF. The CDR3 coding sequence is TGTGCCAGTAGTGTAAACAGGGTGAGGAGTTCACCCCTCCACTTT.